What follows are 29 T cell receptor beta chains derived from one specimen sequenced in a study of CD8 T cells in Susac syndrome. Random hexamers were used to reverse transcribe an amount of roughly 0.5 to 1 ug RNA. TCRdb reprocessed the immunoSEQ multiplex PCR reads via MiXCR and lists one record per CDR3 protein. The sample lists over 150,000 distinct CDR3 sequences, roughly 95% occurring once. Sequenced: CD4+ T cells from PBMCs. The receptors come from a human donor with Susac syndrome.

The CDR3 region is CASSQEVPTRGSGANVLTF. In DNA, the CDR3 is TGTGCCAGCAGCCAAGAAGTCCCCACGAGGGGGTCTGGGGCCAACGTCCTGACTTTC. The chain combines TRBV3-1 with TRBJ2-6; TRBD1 is a possible D gene (6 bases). Between the trimmed V and J ends, which lost 0 bases and 1 base, there was a span of 16 bases. In germline, CDR1 is LGHDT, CDR2 YNNKEL (reference sequence). There are 19 residues in the CDR3.

The rearrangement uses TRBV7-9 and TRBJ1-1; 7 nucleotides agree with TRBD1. Per the germline V gene, CDR1 is SEHNR and CDR2 is FQNEAQ (reference sequence). The CDR3 covers 15 residues. V gave up 1 base and J gave up 1 base; unmatched junction bases: 3. CDR3 DNA sequence: TGTGCCAGCAGCTTAGGACAGGGATGGAACACTGAAGCTTTCTTT. This gives the protein CASSLGQGWNTEAFF.

The chain couples TRBV18 to TRBJ2-2; 12 bases are shared with TRBD2. V lost 1 base, J lost 6 bases, and 9 bases stayed unmatched. The CDR3 spans 18 residues. Looked up from germline, CDR1 is KGHSH and CDR2 is LQKENI. The CDR3 region is CASSPLSGLAGSAGELFF. The CDR3 DNA reads as TGTGCCAGCTCACCACTCTCCGGACTAGCGGGAAGCGCCGGGGAGCTGTTTTTT.

The V call is TRBV20-1, the J call TRBJ2-3; 12 bases align to TRBD2. Germline loops: CDR1 DFQATT, CDR2 SNEGSKA (reference sequence). V was pared by 5 bases and J by 0 bases, with 6 bases of the junction left unmatched. The CDR3 is 16 amino acids. DNA of the CDR3: TGCAGTGCTGCCTCTAGCGGGAGGGATAGCACAGATACGCAGTATTTT. It encodes CSAASSGRDSTDTQYF.

The V call is TRBV20-1, the J call TRBJ2-3; D might be TRBD1 or TRBD2, each matching 5 bases. Per germline, CDR1 DFQATT and CDR2 SNEGSKA (reference sequence). The CDR3 is made up of 14 amino acids. Trimming stripped 6 bases from V and 0 bases from J, with 13 bases between. CDR3 bases: TGCAGTGCGGGGCCGCCGGGGAGCACAGATACGCAGTATTTT. This sequence encodes CSAGPPGSTDTQYF.

The chain has TRBV5-1 and TRBJ2-6, with 9 bases matching TRBD1. CDR3 size: 17 residues. Germline V gene lookup returns CDR1 SGHRS and CDR2 YFSETQ. The junction had 7 bases not matched to a gene; V was cut back by 4 bases and J by 2 bases. The chain's CDR3 is CASSLRDREPGANVLTF. The CDR3 DNA reads as TGCGCCAGCAGCCTCCGGGACAGGGAACCTGGGGCCAACGTCCTGACTTTC.

The gene calls are TRBV15 and TRBJ1-2; possibly TRBD1 for D (6 bases). The length of the CDR3 is 15 residues. The germline gives CDR1 LNHNV, CDR2 YYDKDF (reference sequence). Between the trimmed V and J ends, which lost 3 bases and 4 bases, there was a span of 15 bases. CDR3 nucleotides: TGTGCCACCAGCAGGGACGAACAGGGTGGCTATGGCTACACCTTC. This sequence encodes CATSRDEQGGYGYTF.

This chain joins TRBV10-3 and TRBJ2-5; D tentatively fits TRBD1 or TRBD2 (5 bases each). Per the germline V gene, CDR1 is ENHRY and CDR2 is SYGVKD. CDR3 length: 13 residues. Trimming removed 4 bases from V and 1 base from J, with 7 bases in between. Here the CDR3 reads CAISGGIQETQYF. The CDR3 coding sequence is TGTGCCATCAGTGGGGGGATCCAAGAGACCCAGTACTTC.

The genes are TRBV7-2 and TRBJ2-1, with D uncertain. Looked up from germline, CDR1 is SGHTA and CDR2 is FQGNSA. V was clipped by 2 bases and J by 10 bases, with 15 bases between them. The CDR3 consists of 14 residues. CDR3 region: CASSLTPYNVEQFF. The CDR3 bases are TGTGCCAGCAGCTTAACCCCCTACAATGTAGAGCAGTTCTTC.

The chain carries TRBV12-3 or TRBV12-4 and TRBJ2-1; D might be TRBD1 or TRBD2, each matching 7 bases. Trimming shortened V by 8 bases and J by 10 bases, and 18 bases separated the two germline ends. The CDR3 spans 13 residues. In nucleotides, the CDR3 is TGTGCCAGCTCGGGGGGACAGCTCGGCGAGCAGTTCTTC. Translated, it gives CASSGGQLGEQFF.

This sequence joins TRBV18 and TRBJ1-5; TRBD1 agrees at 9 bases. J gave up 5 bases and V 6 bases, and 11 bases lay outside the gene matches. In germline, CDR1 is KGHSH, CDR2 LQKENI. This CDR3 comprises 16 residues. CDR3 protein: CASSATGTGRHQPQHF. For the CDR3, the DNA is TGTGCCAGCTCCGCAACCGGGACAGGGCGCCATCAGCCCCAGCATTTT.

V and J are TRBV14 and TRBJ2-5; 10 bases are shared with TRBD1. The CDR3 contains 20 residues. The V and J ends lost 3 bases and 3 bases, in that order; junction bases with no gene match: 19. Germline-derived CDR1 and CDR2 are SGHDN and FVKESK. The CDR3: CASSQNLVWTGGRTEETQYF. As DNA, the CDR3 is TGTGCCAGCAGCCAGAATTTGGTTTGGACAGGGGGAAGAACGGAAGAGACCCAGTACTTC.

V and J are TRBV14 and TRBJ2-5, with D unresolved. With 5 bases removed from V and 7 bases from J, the gap between germline ends came to 11 bases. Germline values: CDR1 SGHDN, CDR2 FVKESK. The CDR3 totals 12 residues. The CDR3: CASSGLSGTQYF. The CDR3 DNA is TGTGCCAGCAGCGGCCTTTCAGGGACCCAGTACTTC.

The chain joins TRBV29-1 to TRBJ2-1; 8 bases agree with TRBD1. This CDR3 contains 13 residues. J was trimmed by 4 bases and V by 4 bases; bases with no gene match: 3. Germline V gives CDR1 SQVTM, CDR2 ANQGSEA. CDR3 loop: CSVAGQGYNEQFF. DNA for the CDR3: TGCAGCGTTGCAGGACAGGGATACAATGAGCAGTTCTTC.

The chain is built from TRBV5-1 and TRBJ2-3; D is perhaps TRBD2 (5 bases). The V and J ends lost 5 bases and 4 bases respectively, with 17 bases between them. In germline, CDR1 is SGHRS, CDR2 YFSETQ. CDR3 size: 15 residues. This CDR3 reads CASSGSRARADTQYF. In DNA, the CDR3 is TGCGCCAGCAGTGGGAGTAGGGCGCGCGCAGATACGCAGTATTTT.

The chain uses TRBV28 and TRBJ2-7, with 7 positions matching TRBD2. Germline assignment: CDR1 MDHEN and CDR2 SYDVKM. There are 13 residues in the CDR3. Losses at the gene ends were 5 bases for V and 6 bases for J; bases not matched to a gene: 7. Here the CDR3 reads CASSGRERLEQYF. CDR3 DNA sequence: TGTGCCAGCAGTGGGCGGGAGCGGCTCGAGCAGTACTTC.

The chain joins TRBV20-1 to TRBJ2-7; 11 nucleotides line up with TRBD2. The V gene end was trimmed by 6 bases and the J gene end by 3 bases; junction bases not matched to a gene: 4. Per germline, CDR1 DFQATT and CDR2 SNEGSKA (reference sequence). The CDR3 length is 13 residues. The CDR3 region is CSARGTSGYEQYF. Here the CDR3 DNA reads TGCAGTGCCAGGGGGACTAGCGGCTACGAGCAGTACTTC.

This clonotype was recorded only once. V usage is TRBV5-1 and J usage is TRBJ2-3; 10 nucleotides line up with TRBD2. Germline V gene data show CDR1 as SGHRS and CDR2 as YFSETQ. This CDR3 region has 15 residues. With V trimmed by 5 bases and J by 4 bases, 7 bases remained unmatched. The DNA of the CDR3 is TGCGCCAGCAGGTCAAGCGGGGGGGCCGCAGATACGCAGTATTTT. It is translated as CASRSSGGAADTQYF. The variable domain in full, completed from reference TRBV5-1 and TRBJ2-3, reads KAGVTQTPRYLIKTRGQQVTLSCSPISGHRSVSWYQQTPGQGLQFLFEYFSETQRNKGNFPGRFSGRQFSNSRSEMNVSTLELGDSALYLCASRSSGGAADTQYFGPGTRLTVL.

This sequence joins TRBV25-1 and TRBJ2-5; 10 nucleotides line up with TRBD2. CDR3 length: 14 amino acids. Germline values: CDR1 MGHDK, CDR2 SYGVNS. J lost 4 bases, V lost 7 bases, and 6 bases had no gene match. CDR3 sequence reads: CASTAGGQRETQYF. In nucleotides, the CDR3 is TGTGCCAGCACAGCGGGGGGGCAAAGAGAGACCCAGTACTTC.

V is TRBV7-8 and J is TRBJ2-5; D possibly corresponds to TRBD2 (7 bases). This CDR3 contains 19 residues. Germline V gene data show CDR1 as SGHVS and CDR2 as FQNEAQ. The V end lost 1 base, the J end lost 2 bases, and 23 bases lay between the germline ends. The CDR3 nucleotides are TGTGCCAGCAGCTTAGTCGGGGGGCGCGTCCGAACGACACAAGAGACCCAGTACTTC. It codes for CASSLVGGRVRTTQETQYF.

The gene calls are TRBV24-1 and TRBJ2-1; D call uncertain. Germline CDR1 is KGHDR and CDR2 is SFDVKD. The CDR3 consists of 14 residues. V dropped 3 bases and J dropped 7 bases, with 12 bases sitting between them. The CDR3 coding sequence is TGTGCCACCAGTGATACCCTAGGCTTAAATGAGCAGTTCTTC. This codes for CATSDTLGLNEQFF.

The J gene is TRBJ2-1, the V gene TRBV7-9, with D perhaps TRBD2 (6 bases). The V end lost 2 bases, the J end lost 0 bases, and 17 bases lay between the germline ends. The CDR3 contains 18 residues. CDR1 and CDR2 (germline): SEHNR, FQNEAQ (reference sequence). Here the CDR3 reads CASSLTNRVGSSYNEQFF. In DNA, the CDR3 is TGTGCCAGCAGCTTAACGAACCGTGTCGGGAGCTCCTACAATGAGCAGTTCTTC.

In this sample, this clonotype turned up once. This rearrangement joins TRBV3-1 to TRBJ1-4, with D possibly TRBD1 on 6 matching bases. There are 15 residues in the CDR3. Germline CDR1 and CDR2: LGHDT and YNNKEL (reference sequence). V was shortened by 4 bases and J by 8 bases, with 17 bases between the two germline ends. The CDR3 is CASSLGPGVAEKLFF. The CDR3, as DNA: TGTGCCAGCAGCCTAGGTCCAGGGGTGGCGGAAAAACTGTTTTTT. The complete variable domain, with remaining parts taken from reference TRBV3-1 and TRBJ1-4, reads DTAVSQTPKYLVTQMGNDKSIKCEQNLGHDTMYWYKQDSKKFLKIMFSYNNKELIINETVPNRFSPKSPDKAHLNLHINSLELGDSAVYFCASSLGPGVAEKLFFGSGTQLSVL.

This chain uses TRBV5-4 with TRBJ1-2; D gene ambiguous. This CDR3 comprises 13 residues. Per germline, CDR1 SGHNT and CDR2 YYREEE (reference sequence). V lost 4 bases and J 8 bases, leaving 15 bases between the germline ends. Here the CDR3 reads CASSGDGVRGYTF. CDR3 bases: TGTGCCAGCAGCGGCGACGGGGTGCGGGGCTACACCTTC. Complete variable domain (other parts from reference TRBV5-4 and TRBJ1-2): ETGVTQSPTHLIKTRGQQVTLRCSSQSGHNTVSWYQQALGQGPQFIFQYYREEENGRGNFPPRFSGLQFPNYSSELNVNALELDDSALYLCASSGDGVRGYTFGSGTRLTVV.

The V gene is TRBV2, the J gene TRBJ2-5, with a possible D match to TRBD2 (5 bases). Germline assignment: CDR1 SNHLY and CDR2 FYNNEI. CDR3 size: 12 residues. Trimming pared 6 bases from V and 4 bases from J, leaving 9 bases between. The CDR3 region has the DNA TGTGCCAGCAGCTGGAGCGGAGAGACCCAGTACTTC. Encoded protein: CASSWSGETQYF.

This rearrangement joins TRBV9 to TRBJ2-1; D gene uncertain. The CDR3 spans 14 residues. V was clipped by 2 bases and J by 6 bases, with 12 bases between them. The germline gives CDR1 SGDLS, CDR2 YYNGEE. The DNA of the CDR3 is TGTGCCAGCAGCGTGCTACCAAAAGCCAATGAGCAGTTCTTC. Its protein product is CASSVLPKANEQFF.

The chain links TRBV30 to TRBJ2-5; 9 nucleotides agree with TRBD1. Germline CDR1 GTSNPN, CDR2 SVGIG (reference sequence). The length of the CDR3 is 13 residues. Trimming at V came to 4 bases and at J to 2 bases, leaving 2 bases not matched to a gene. Written as DNA, the CDR3 is TGTGCCTGGACCGGGACAGGGCAAGAGACCCAGTACTTC. This codes for CAWTGTGQETQYF.

This chain links TRBV14 with TRBJ1-4; D perhaps matches TRBD1 (5 bases). The germline V and J ends were trimmed by 5 bases and 7 bases, with 17 bases remaining between them. Germline V gene sequence: CDR1 SGHDN, CDR2 FVKESK. CDR3 length: 15 amino acids. CDR3 amino acids: CASSSPGNMGEKLFF. The CDR3 region has the DNA TGTGCCAGCAGCTCCCCAGGGAATATGGGTGAAAAACTGTTTTTT.

This clonotype appeared once. This chain uses TRBV27 with TRBJ1-2, with 7 bases matching TRBD1. V gave up 0 bases and J gave up 2 bases; unmatched junction bases: 3. The CDR3 length is 15 residues. Per the germline V gene, CDR1 is MNHEY and CDR2 is SMNVEV (reference sequence). The CDR3 DNA is TGTGCCAGCAGTTTATCCCCGGGACAGAACTATGGCTACACCTTC. This encodes CASSLSPGQNYGYTF.